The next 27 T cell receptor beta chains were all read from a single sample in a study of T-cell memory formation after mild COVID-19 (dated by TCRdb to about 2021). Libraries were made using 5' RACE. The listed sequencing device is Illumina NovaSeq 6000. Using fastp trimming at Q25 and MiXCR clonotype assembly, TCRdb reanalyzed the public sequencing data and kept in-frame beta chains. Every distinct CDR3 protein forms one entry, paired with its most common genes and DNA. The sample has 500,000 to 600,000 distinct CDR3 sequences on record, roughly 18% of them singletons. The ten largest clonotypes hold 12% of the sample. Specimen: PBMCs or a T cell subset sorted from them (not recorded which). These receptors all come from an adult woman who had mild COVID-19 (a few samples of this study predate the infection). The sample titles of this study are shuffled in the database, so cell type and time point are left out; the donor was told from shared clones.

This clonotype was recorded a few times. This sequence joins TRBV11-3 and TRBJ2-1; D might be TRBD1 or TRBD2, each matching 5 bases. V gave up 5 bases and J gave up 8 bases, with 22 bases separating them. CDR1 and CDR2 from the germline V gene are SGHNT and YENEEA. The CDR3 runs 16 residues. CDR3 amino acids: CASSPRDATGYDEQFF. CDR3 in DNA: TGTGCCAGCAGCCCCCGGGACGCCACGGGGTACGATGAGCAGTTCTTC. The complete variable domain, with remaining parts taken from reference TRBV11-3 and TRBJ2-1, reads EAGVVQSPRYKIIEKKQPVAFWCNPISGHNTLYWYLQNLGQGPELLIRYENEEAVDDSQLPKDRFSAERLKGVDSTLKIQPAELGDSAVYLCASSPRDATGYDEQFFGPGTRLTVL.

CDR3 sequence: CASSLVKGGSWDGELFF. The CDR3 DNA follows: TGCGCCAGCAGCCTCGTCAAAGGGGGGAGTTGGGACGGGGAGCTGTTTTTT. The rearrangement joins TRBV4-3 to TRBJ2-2; D may correspond to TRBD1 or TRBD2 (6 bases each). The germline V and J ends were trimmed by 4 bases and 7 bases, with 22 bases remaining between them. CDR3 length: 17 residues. Germline assignment: CDR1 LGHNA and CDR2 YSLEER.

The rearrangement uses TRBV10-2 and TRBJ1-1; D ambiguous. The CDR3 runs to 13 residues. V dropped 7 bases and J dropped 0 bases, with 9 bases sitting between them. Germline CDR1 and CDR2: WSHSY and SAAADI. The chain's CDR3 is CASIPEMNTEAFF. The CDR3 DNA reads TGCGCCAGCATCCCTGAAATGAACACTGAAGCTTTCTTT.

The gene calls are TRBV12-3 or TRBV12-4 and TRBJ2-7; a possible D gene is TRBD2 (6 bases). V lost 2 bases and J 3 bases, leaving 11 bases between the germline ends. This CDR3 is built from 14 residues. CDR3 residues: CASSLNAGFYEQYF. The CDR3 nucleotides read TGTGCCAGCAGTTTAAACGCGGGATTCTACGAGCAGTACTTC.

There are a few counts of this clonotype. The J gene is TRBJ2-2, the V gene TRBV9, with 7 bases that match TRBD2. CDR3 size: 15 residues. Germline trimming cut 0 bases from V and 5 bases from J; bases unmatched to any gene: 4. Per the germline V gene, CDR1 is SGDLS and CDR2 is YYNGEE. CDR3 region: CASSVAGGGTGELFF. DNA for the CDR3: TGTGCCAGCAGCGTAGCGGGAGGAGGTACCGGGGAGCTGTTTTTT.

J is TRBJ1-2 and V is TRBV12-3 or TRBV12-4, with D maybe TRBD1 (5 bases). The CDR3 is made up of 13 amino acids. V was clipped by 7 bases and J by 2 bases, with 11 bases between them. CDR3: CASTGGLNYGYTF. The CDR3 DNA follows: TGTGCCAGCACTGGGGGACTGAACTATGGCTACACCTTC.

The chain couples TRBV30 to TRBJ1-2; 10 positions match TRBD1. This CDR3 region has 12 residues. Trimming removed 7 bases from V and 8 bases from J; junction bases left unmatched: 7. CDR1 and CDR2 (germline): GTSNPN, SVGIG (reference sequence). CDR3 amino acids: CALPRTGGGYTF. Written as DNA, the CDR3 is TGTGCCTTACCCCGGACAGGGGGAGGCTACACCTTC.

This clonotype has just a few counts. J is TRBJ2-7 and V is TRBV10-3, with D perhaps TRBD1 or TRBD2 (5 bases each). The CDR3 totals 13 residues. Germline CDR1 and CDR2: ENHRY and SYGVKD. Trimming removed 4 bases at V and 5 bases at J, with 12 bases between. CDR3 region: CAISVGPGDEQYF. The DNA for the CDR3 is TGTGCCATCAGTGTGGGACCCGGCGACGAGCAGTACTTC.

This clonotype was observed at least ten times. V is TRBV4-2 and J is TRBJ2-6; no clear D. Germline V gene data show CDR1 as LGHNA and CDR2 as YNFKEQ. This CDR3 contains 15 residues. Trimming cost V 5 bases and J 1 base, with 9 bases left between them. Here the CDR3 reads CASSTRISGANVLTF. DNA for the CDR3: TGTGCCAGCAGCACCAGGATATCTGGGGCCAACGTCCTGACTTTC.

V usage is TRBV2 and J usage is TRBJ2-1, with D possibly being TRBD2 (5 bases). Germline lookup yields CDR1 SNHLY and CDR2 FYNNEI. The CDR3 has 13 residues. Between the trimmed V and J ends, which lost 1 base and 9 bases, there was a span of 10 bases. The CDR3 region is CASSEELVGEQFF. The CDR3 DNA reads TGTGCCAGCAGTGAAGAACTAGTGGGTGAGCAGTTCTTC.

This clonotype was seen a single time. CDR3: CASILNPGTGVDNEQFF. The CDR3 DNA sequence: TGTGCCAGCATCCTAAATCCCGGGACAGGGGTCGACAATGAGCAGTTCTTC. The V gene is TRBV7-6, the J gene TRBJ2-1, with 10 nucleotides matching TRBD1. This CDR3 contains 17 residues. Trimming cost V 7 bases and J 5 bases; bases outside gene matches: 14. Germline CDR1 and CDR2: SGHVS and FNYEAQ.

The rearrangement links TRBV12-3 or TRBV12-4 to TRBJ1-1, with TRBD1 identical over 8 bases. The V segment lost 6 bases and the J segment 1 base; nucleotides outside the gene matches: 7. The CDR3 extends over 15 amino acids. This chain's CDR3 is CASRSQGAQNTEAFF. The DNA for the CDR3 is TGTGCCAGCAGATCCCAGGGGGCGCAGAACACTGAAGCTTTCTTT.

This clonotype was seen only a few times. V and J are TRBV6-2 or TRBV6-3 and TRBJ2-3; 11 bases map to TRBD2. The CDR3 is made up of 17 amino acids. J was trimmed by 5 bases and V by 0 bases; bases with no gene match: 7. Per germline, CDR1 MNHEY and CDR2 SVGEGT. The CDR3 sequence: CASSYSPTSGDLDTQYF. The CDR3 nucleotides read TGTGCCAGCAGTTACTCTCCGACTAGCGGGGACCTAGATACGCAGTATTTT.

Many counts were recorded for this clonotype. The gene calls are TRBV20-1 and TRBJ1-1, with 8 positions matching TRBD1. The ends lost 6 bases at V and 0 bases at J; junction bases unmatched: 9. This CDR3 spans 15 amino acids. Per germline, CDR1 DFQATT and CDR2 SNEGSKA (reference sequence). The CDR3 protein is CSARRQGAVNTEAFF. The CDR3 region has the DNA TGCAGTGCGCGGCGGCAGGGGGCAGTGAACACTGAAGCTTTCTTT.

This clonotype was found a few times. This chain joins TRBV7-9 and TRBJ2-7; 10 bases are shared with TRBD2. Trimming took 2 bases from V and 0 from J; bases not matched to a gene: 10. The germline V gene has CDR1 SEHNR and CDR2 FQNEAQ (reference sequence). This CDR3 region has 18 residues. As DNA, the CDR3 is TGTGCCAGCAGCTTATTTACTAGCGGGACCAGGAGCTCCTACGAGCAGTACTTC. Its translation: CASSLFTSGTRSSYEQYF. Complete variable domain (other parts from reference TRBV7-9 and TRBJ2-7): DTGVSQNPRHKITKRGQNVTFRCDPISEHNRLYWYRQTLGQGPEFLTYFQNEAQLEKSRLLSDRFSAERPKGSFSTLEIQRTEQGDSAMYLCASSLFTSGTRSSYEQYFGPGTRLTVT.

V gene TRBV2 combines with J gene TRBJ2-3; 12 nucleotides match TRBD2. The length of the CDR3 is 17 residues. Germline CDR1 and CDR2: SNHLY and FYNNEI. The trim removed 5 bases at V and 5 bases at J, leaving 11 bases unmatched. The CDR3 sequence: CASSPLAGGLGGDTQYF. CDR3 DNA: TGTGCCAGCAGTCCACTAGCGGGAGGCCTTGGGGGAGATACGCAGTATTTT.

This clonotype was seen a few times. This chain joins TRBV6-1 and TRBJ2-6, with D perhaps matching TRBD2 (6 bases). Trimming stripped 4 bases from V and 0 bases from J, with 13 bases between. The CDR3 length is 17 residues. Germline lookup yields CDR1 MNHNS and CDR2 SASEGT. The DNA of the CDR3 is TGTGCCAGCAGTGTGTCGGGGGTCCTCTCTGGGGCCAACGTCCTGACTTTC. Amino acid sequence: CASSVSGVLSGANVLTF.

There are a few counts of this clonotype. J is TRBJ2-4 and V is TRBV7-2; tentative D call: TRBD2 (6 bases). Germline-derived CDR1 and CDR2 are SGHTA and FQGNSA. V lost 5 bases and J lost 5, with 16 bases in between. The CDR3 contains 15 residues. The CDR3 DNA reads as TGTGCCAGCAGCCCCCCGGGGAGGAGGGAAAACATTCAGTACTTC. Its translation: CASSPPGRRENIQYF.

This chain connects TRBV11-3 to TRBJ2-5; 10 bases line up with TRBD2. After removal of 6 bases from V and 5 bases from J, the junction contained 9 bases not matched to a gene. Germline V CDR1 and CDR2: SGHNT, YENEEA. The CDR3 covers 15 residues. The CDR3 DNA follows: TGTGCCAGCAGTTCCGGGACTAGCGACCGGGAGACCCAGTACTTC. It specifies CASSSGTSDRETQYF.

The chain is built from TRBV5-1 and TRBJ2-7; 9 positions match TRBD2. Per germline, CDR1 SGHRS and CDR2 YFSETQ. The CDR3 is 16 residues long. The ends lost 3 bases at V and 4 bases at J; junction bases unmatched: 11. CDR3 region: CASSWDSGGRSYEQYF. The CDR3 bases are TGCGCCAGCAGCTGGGATAGCGGGGGACGCAGTTACGAGCAGTACTTC.

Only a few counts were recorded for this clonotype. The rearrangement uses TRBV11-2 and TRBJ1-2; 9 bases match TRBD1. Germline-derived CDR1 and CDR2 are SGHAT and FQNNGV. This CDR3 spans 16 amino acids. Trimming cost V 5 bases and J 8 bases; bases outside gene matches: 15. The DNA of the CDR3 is TGTGCCAGCAGCCTCAACCCAGGGACAGGGTCGGTGGGCTACACCTTC. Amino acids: CASSLNPGTGSVGYTF.

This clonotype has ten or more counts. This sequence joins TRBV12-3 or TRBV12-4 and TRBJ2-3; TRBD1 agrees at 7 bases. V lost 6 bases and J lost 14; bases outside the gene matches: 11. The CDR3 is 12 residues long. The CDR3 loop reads CASRSGTAMSYF. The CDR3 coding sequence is TGTGCCAGCAGATCAGGGACAGCCATGTCGTATTTT.

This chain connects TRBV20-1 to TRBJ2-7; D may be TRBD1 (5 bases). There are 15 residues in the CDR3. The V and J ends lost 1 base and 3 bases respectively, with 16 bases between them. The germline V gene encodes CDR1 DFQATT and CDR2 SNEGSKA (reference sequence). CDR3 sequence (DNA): TGCAGTGCTAGAGGGGTCCAGGGTTCCGGCTACGAGCAGTACTTC. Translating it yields CSARGVQGSGYEQYF.

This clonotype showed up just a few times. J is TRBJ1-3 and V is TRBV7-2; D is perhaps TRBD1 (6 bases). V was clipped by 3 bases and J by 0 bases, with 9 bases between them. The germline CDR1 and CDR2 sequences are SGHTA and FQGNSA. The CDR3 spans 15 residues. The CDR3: CASSFQGFSGNTIYF. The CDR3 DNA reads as TGTGCCAGCAGCTTTCAGGGGTTCTCTGGAAACACCATATATTTT.

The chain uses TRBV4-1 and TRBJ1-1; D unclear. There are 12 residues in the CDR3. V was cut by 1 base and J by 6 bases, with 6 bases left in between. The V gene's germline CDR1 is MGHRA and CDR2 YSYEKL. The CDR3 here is CASSQGGAEAFF. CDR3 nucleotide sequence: TGCGCCAGCAGCCAAGGCGGCGCTGAAGCTTTCTTT.

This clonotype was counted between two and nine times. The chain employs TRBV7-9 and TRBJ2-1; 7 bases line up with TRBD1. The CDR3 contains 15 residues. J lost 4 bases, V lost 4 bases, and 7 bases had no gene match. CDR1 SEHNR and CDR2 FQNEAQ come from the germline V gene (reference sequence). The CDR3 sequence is CASSSRGQPYNEQFF. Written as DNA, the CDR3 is TGTGCCAGCAGCTCTCGGGGACAGCCGTACAATGAGCAGTTCTTC.

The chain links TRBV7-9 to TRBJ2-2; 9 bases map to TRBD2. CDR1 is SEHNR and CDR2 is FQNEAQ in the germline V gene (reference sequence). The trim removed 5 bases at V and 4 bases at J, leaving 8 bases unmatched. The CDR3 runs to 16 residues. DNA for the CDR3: TGTGCCAGCAGCCCGATGGGAGCGGGAGGCACCGGGGAGCTGTTTTTT. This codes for CASSPMGAGGTGELFF. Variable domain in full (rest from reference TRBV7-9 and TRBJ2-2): DTGVSQNPRHKITKRGQNVTFRCDPISEHNRLYWYRQTLGQGPEFLTYFQNEAQLEKSRLLSDRFSAERPKGSFSTLEIQRTEQGDSAMYLCASSPMGAGGTGELFFGEGSRLTVL.